A single sample is the source of the 5 T cell receptor beta chains below, sequenced in a study of cytomegalovirus exposure and HLA in healthy donors. The study ran its PCR with 60 Vbeta and 13 Jbeta primers. Assay used: immunoSEQ multiplex PCR; TCRdb lists only in-frame clones, some missing. The table has roughly 120,000 clones, less than 80% seen once. Sequenced material: PBMCs. These receptors were taken from a woman aged 35 to 49 in good health and CMV-seropositive.

This chain connects TRBV6-5 to TRBJ1-5; D is unresolved. V lost 4 bases and J 9 bases, leaving 7 bases between the germline ends. This CDR3 is 11 amino acids long. Per the germline V gene, CDR1 is MNHEY and CDR2 is SVGAGI. The CDR3 here is CASSSGRPQHF. CDR3 coding DNA: TGTGCCAGCAGTTCTGGGCGGCCCCAGCATTTT.

Many counts were recorded for this clone. The chain uses TRBV2 and TRBJ2-5; no definite D call. CDR3 length: 13 residues. Trimming took 2 bases from V and 2 from J, leaving 6 bases between them. Per the germline V gene, CDR1 is SNHLY and CDR2 is FYNNEI. The CDR3 here is CASSESRQETQYF. In DNA, the CDR3 is TGTGCCAGCAGTGAAAGTCGGCAAGAGACCCAGTACTTC.

This rearrangement joins TRBV6-4 to TRBJ2-1, with D tentatively TRBD2 (5 bases). Per germline, CDR1 MRHNA and CDR2 SNTAGT. The CDR3 totals 13 residues. The V end lost 4 bases, the J end lost 7 bases, and 11 bases lay between the germline ends. The CDR3 sequence is CASSGQPGNEQFF. The CDR3 bases are TGTGCCAGCAGTGGTCAACCGGGGAATGAGCAGTTCTTC.

CDR3 nucleotide sequence: TGTGCCAGCTCACCACCGGGACTAGCGGGCAGCACAGATACGCAGTATTTT. This codes for CASSPPGLAGSTDTQYF. V and J are TRBV18 and TRBJ2-3; 12 bases fit TRBD2. CDR3 size: 17 residues. V lost 0 bases and J lost 0; bases outside the gene matches: 1. Germline CDR1 reads KGHSH; CDR2 reads LQKENI.

The chain couples TRBV30 to TRBJ2-2; D is possibly TRBD2 (6 bases). From germline, CDR1 is GTSNPN and CDR2 SVGIG (reference sequence). The CDR3 runs 17 residues. Deletions cut 3 bases from V and 4 bases from J, with 21 bases between. This CDR3 is CAWSGPARGIGTGELFF. The CDR3 region has the DNA TGTGCCTGGAGCGGGCCCGCTCGGGGGATCGGCACCGGGGAGCTGTTTTTT.